These 29 T cell receptor beta chains share one sample of origin, sequenced in a study of shared clonotypes between healthy human individuals. Some clones are missing from TCRdb's copy, which holds only in-frame ones; the method was immunoSEQ multiplex PCR. The table has 2.5 million or so clones, 85% to 95% seen once. The sequenced sample consisted of naive CD4+ T cells sorted from blood. Noted subset: CD45RA+ positively selected. Every receptor here comes from a young man in good health.

The CDR3 sequence: CATQTELTYEQYF. The CDR3 coding sequence is TGTGCCACCCAGACAGAACTCACCTACGAGCAGTACTTC. This chain joins TRBV6-1 and TRBJ2-7; tentative D call: TRBD1 (5 bases). The ends were cut back, 10 bases at V and 2 bases at J, with 15 bases in the middle. The germline CDR1 and CDR2 sequences are MNHNS and SASEGT. This CDR3 region has 13 residues.

This chain uses TRBV27 with TRBJ2-7; unclear D gene. V was clipped by 6 bases and J by 2 bases, with 17 bases between them. There are 15 residues in the CDR3. Germline CDR1 reads MNHEY; CDR2 reads SMNVEV (reference sequence). The CDR3: CASSSWVTATYEQYF. The DNA of the CDR3 is TGTGCCAGCAGCTCCTGGGTGACGGCTACCTACGAGCAGTACTTC.

The V call is TRBV7-8, the J call TRBJ2-7; D gene unclear. The CDR3 is 15 amino acids. Germline CDR1 reads SGHVS; CDR2 reads FQNEAQ. V lost 0 bases and J lost 5, with 14 bases in between. CDR3 loop: CASSLAHAPADEQYF. The CDR3 bases are TGTGCCAGCAGCTTAGCCCACGCCCCCGCCGACGAGCAGTACTTC.

This chain uses TRBV2 with TRBJ2-7, with 8 positions matching TRBD1. V dropped 1 base and J dropped 5; count of bases not matched to a gene: 7. CDR3 length equals 15 residues. Germline V CDR1 and CDR2: SNHLY, FYNNEI. The chain's CDR3 is CASSEGGTGMDEQYF. The CDR3, as DNA: TGTGCCAGCAGTGAAGGGGGGACAGGTATGGACGAGCAGTACTTC. The full variable domain, with the rest looked up from reference TRBV2 and TRBJ2-7, is EPEVTQTPSHQVTQMGQEVILRCVPISNHLYFYWYRQILGQKVEFLVSFYNNEISEKSEIFDDQFSVERPDGSNFTLKIRSTKLEDSAMYFCASSEGGTGMDEQYFGPGTRLTVT.

This clone was counted between two and nine times. The V call is TRBV5-5, the J call TRBJ1-1; maybe TRBD1 (5 bases). Germline CDR1 and CDR2: SGHKS and YYEKEE (reference sequence). V was clipped by 1 base and J by 4 bases, with 11 bases between them. The CDR3 loop spans 14 amino acids. The CDR3 region has the DNA TGTGCCAGCAGCTTGTGGTTGGGACCCACTGAAGCTTTCTTT. Residues: CASSLWLGPTEAFF.

This chain uses TRBV10-3 with TRBJ2-5; 10 nucleotides align to TRBD1. With 8 bases clipped from V and 4 bases from J, the junction kept 4 bases outside the gene matches. In germline, CDR1 is ENHRY, CDR2 SYGVKD. The CDR3 length is 13 residues. CDR3: CAIATGGGETQYF. The DNA for the CDR3 is TGTGCCATCGCGACAGGGGGCGGAGAGACCCAGTACTTC.

The chain uses TRBV19 and TRBJ1-4; D is undetermined. The CDR3 consists of 14 residues. The V gene lost 3 bases and the J gene lost 7 bases, with 12 bases spanning the gap. Germline V lookup: CDR1 LNHDA, CDR2 SQIVND (reference sequence). This CDR3 is CASSMAWASEKLFF. CDR3 DNA: TGTGCCAGTAGTATGGCGTGGGCGAGTGAAAAACTGTTTTTT.

V usage is TRBV7-2 and J usage is TRBJ2-3; no clear D gene. Trimming pared 5 bases from V and 5 bases from J, leaving 14 bases between. Germline-derived CDR1 and CDR2 are SGHTA and FQGNSA. This CDR3 is 14 amino acids long. CDR3 bases: TGTGCCAGCAGCCTCTTCCCGGTTGTAGATACGCAGTATTTT. Amino acids: CASSLFPVVDTQYF. Looking up the rest from reference TRBV7-2 and TRBJ2-3 gives the full variable domain: GAGVSQSPSNKVTEKGKDVELRCDPISGHTALYWYRQSLGQGLEFLIYFQGNSAPDKSGLPSDRFSAERTGGSVSTLTIQRTQQEDSAVYLCASSLFPVVDTQYFGPGTRLTVL.

The genes are TRBV5-8 and TRBJ2-2, with D uncertain. V was shortened by 0 bases and J by 7 bases, with 16 bases between the two germline ends. The germline gives CDR1 SGHTS, CDR2 YDEGEE. This CDR3 is 16 amino acids long. The CDR3 reads CASSLAPLGWSGELFF. CDR3 nucleotides: TGTGCCAGCAGCTTGGCGCCTCTGGGCTGGAGCGGGGAGCTGTTTTTT.

The chain joins TRBV28 to TRBJ1-2, with TRBD1 matching 7 bases. CDR3 length equals 13 residues. Germline trimming cut 6 bases from V and 5 bases from J; bases unmatched to any gene: 6. Germline CDR1 is MDHEN and CDR2 is SYDVKM. The CDR3 DNA is TGTGCCAGCAGACTTGAGGACAGGTATGGCTACACCTTC. This codes for CASRLEDRYGYTF.

The rearrangement links TRBV29-1 to TRBJ1-1; D not resolved. Germline V CDR1 and CDR2: SQVTM, ANQGSEA. Trimming stripped 4 bases from V and 0 bases from J, with 9 bases between. The CDR3 consists of 13 residues. The DNA for the CDR3 is TGCAGCGTTGCAAAGCAAATGAACACTGAAGCTTTCTTT. It specifies CSVAKQMNTEAFF.

The V gene is TRBV18, the J gene TRBJ2-5, with D perhaps TRBD1 or TRBD2 (5 bases each). CDR1 and CDR2 (germline): KGHSH, LQKENI. This CDR3 has 14 residues. V lost 5 bases and J 5 bases, leaving 15 bases between the germline ends. The CDR3 sequence: CASSTGLPGETQYF. Here the CDR3 DNA reads TGTGCCAGCTCAACCGGACTTCCAGGGGAGACCCAGTACTTC.

The rearrangement uses TRBV28 and TRBJ2-2, with D possibly TRBD1 on 6 matching bases. Germline V gene data show CDR1 as MDHEN and CDR2 as SYDVKM. The CDR3 has 16 residues. V lost 7 bases and J lost 0, with 15 bases in between. CDR3 DNA sequence: TGTGCCAGCACCTCTAGGGGGAAAGCGAACACCGGGGAGCTGTTTTTT. Its protein product is CASTSRGKANTGELFF. Using reference TRBV28 and TRBJ2-2 for the parts outside the CDR3, the full variable domain is DVKVTQSSRYLVKRTGEKVFLECVQDMDHENMFWYRQDPGLGLRLIYFSYDVKMKEKGDIPEGYSVSREKKERFSLILESASTNQTSMYLCASTSRGKANTGELFFGEGSRLTVL.

V usage is TRBV19 and J usage is TRBJ1-5; D unclear. This CDR3 region has 17 residues. Trimming removed 6 bases from V and 2 bases from J, with 20 bases in between. Germline loops: CDR1 LNHDA, CDR2 SQIVND (reference sequence). CDR3 amino acids: CASSPPKAGYGNQPQHF. The DNA of the CDR3 is TGTGCCAGTAGCCCACCCAAAGCGGGGTATGGCAATCAGCCCCAGCATTTT. The full variable domain, rest sourced from reference TRBV19 and TRBJ1-5, is DGGITQSPKYLFRKEGQNVTLSCEQNLNHDAMYWYRQDPGQGLRLIYYSQIVNDFQKGDIAEGYSVSREKKESFPLTVTSAQKNPTAFYLCASSPPKAGYGNQPQHFGDGTRLSIL.

The chain couples TRBV19 to TRBJ1-1; weak D call: TRBD1 (6 bases). Per the germline V gene, CDR1 is LNHDA and CDR2 is SQIVND (reference sequence). The V gene lost 7 bases and the J gene lost 4 bases, with 13 bases spanning the gap. The length of the CDR3 is 13 residues. CDR3 sequence: CASKFQGTTEAFF. Written as DNA, the CDR3 is TGTGCCAGTAAGTTCCAGGGGACCACTGAAGCTTTCTTT.

J is TRBJ1-1 and V is TRBV19; maybe TRBD1 (5 bases). The ends were cut back, 3 bases at V and 4 bases at J, with 15 bases in the middle. This CDR3 has 15 amino acids. The germline gives CDR1 LNHDA, CDR2 SQIVND (reference sequence). CDR3 residues: CASSMAFGAGTEAFF. The DNA of the CDR3 is TGTGCCAGTAGTATGGCTTTTGGGGCTGGCACTGAAGCTTTCTTT. The variable domain in full, with the rest retrieved from reference TRBV19 and TRBJ1-1, is DGGITQSPKYLFRKEGQNVTLSCEQNLNHDAMYWYRQDPGQGLRLIYYSQIVNDFQKGDIAEGYSVSREKKESFPLTVTSAQKNPTAFYLCASSMAFGAGTEAFFGQGTRLTVV.

This chain joins TRBV21-1 and TRBJ1-5; TRBD1 reflects the table's D call only, with no check against the DNA. TRBV21-1 is a listed pseudogene. The CDR3 is made up of 14 amino acids. For the CDR3, the DNA is TGTGCCAGCAGCACCCGACAGGGAGATCAGCCCCAGCATTTT. This encodes CASSTRQGDQPQHF.

The chain couples TRBV10-1 to TRBJ2-3; a possible D gene is TRBD2 (5 bases). This CDR3 is built from 15 residues. V was shortened by 4 bases and J by 2 bases, with 13 bases between the two germline ends. Germline loops: CDR1 WNHNN, CDR2 SYGVQD (reference sequence). The CDR3 DNA reads TGCGCCAGCAGTGCACGGGGTGTTCCCACAGATACGCAGTATTTT. Translated, it gives CASSARGVPTDTQYF.

A single count supports this clone. The rearrangement joins TRBV6-1 to TRBJ1-1; no clear D. Trimming took 9 bases from V and 1 from J, leaving 12 bases between them. This CDR3 spans 13 amino acids. Germline V gives CDR1 MNHNS, CDR2 SASEGT. The CDR3 nucleotides read TGTGCCAGTCTAGAGGGTTGGAACACTGAAGCTTTCTTT. Its translation is CASLEGWNTEAFF.

The J gene is TRBJ1-3, the V gene TRBV7-6; no firm D call. CDR3 length: 14 amino acids. V gave up 0 bases and J gave up 4 bases, with 7 bases separating them. CDR1 SGHVS and CDR2 FNYEAQ come from the germline V gene. The CDR3 loop is CASSLAERGNTIYF. Here the CDR3 DNA reads TGTGCCAGCAGCTTAGCAGAACGAGGAAACACCATATATTTT.

This sequence joins TRBV11-2 and TRBJ2-3; 8 nucleotides agree with TRBD2. J lost 2 bases, V lost 1 base, and 8 bases had no gene match. Germline V lookup: CDR1 SGHAT, CDR2 FQNNGV. This CDR3 region has 17 residues. In nucleotides, the CDR3 is TGTGCCAGCAGCTTAGTAGGGGTAGCGGGGTACACAGATACGCAGTATTTT. Translated, it gives CASSLVGVAGYTDTQYF.

As concerns this clone: Other DNA variants within this sample encode the same CDR3. The chain couples TRBV9 to TRBJ1-5; D is unclear. The ends were cut back, 0 bases at V and 5 bases at J, with 6 bases in the middle. Germline-derived CDR1 and CDR2 are SGDLS and YYNGEE. CDR3 size: 13 residues. CDR3 loop: CASSVEPDQPQHF. The CDR3 DNA is TGTGCCAGCAGCGTAGAACCGGATCAGCCCCAGCATTTT. The entire variable domain, with the rest obtained from reference TRBV9 and TRBJ1-5, is as follows: DSGVTQTPKHLITATGQRVTLRCSPRSGDLSVYWYQQSLDQGLQFLIQYYNGEERAKGNILERFSAQQFPDLHSELNLSSLELGDSALYFCASSVEPDQPQHFGDGTRLSIL.

The count of this clone is one. V gene TRBV5-1 combines with J gene TRBJ2-1; D remains unclear. V was cut by 0 bases and J by 7 bases, with 8 bases left in between. The CDR3 totals 13 residues. Germline V lookup: CDR1 SGHRS, CDR2 YFSETQ. This CDR3 reads CASSLAQDNEQFF. As DNA, the CDR3 is TGCGCCAGCAGCTTGGCCCAGGATAATGAGCAGTTCTTC. Drawing the rest from reference TRBV5-1 and TRBJ2-1, the complete variable domain is KAGVTQTPRYLIKTRGQQVTLSCSPISGHRSVSWYQQTPGQGLQFLFEYFSETQRNKGNFPGRFSGRQFSNSRSEMNVSTLELGDSALYLCASSLAQDNEQFFGPGTRLTVL.

This chain connects TRBV5-1 to TRBJ1-4, with D unresolved. CDR1 and CDR2 (germline): SGHRS, YFSETQ. The CDR3 contains 16 residues. V lost 4 bases and J lost 0, with 13 bases in between. The CDR3 sequence is CASSKPDGTTNEKLFF. The DNA of the CDR3 is TGCGCCAGCAGCAAGCCGGACGGAACAACTAATGAAAAACTGTTTTTT.

Written as DNA, the CDR3 is TGCGCCAGCAGCCGGACAGGGACGGAGACCCAGTACTTC. As protein: CASSRTGTETQYF. The V and J genes are TRBV4-1 and TRBJ2-5; 8 bases are shared with TRBD1. Germline CDR1 is MGHRA and CDR2 is YSYEKL. After removal of 4 bases from V and 5 bases from J, the junction contained 3 bases not matched to a gene. CDR3 length: 13 amino acids.

This chain uses TRBV7-2 with TRBJ2-2, with a possible D match to TRBD2 (6 bases). The CDR3 has 15 amino acids. Trimming removed 2 bases from V and 1 base from J, with 8 bases in between. Germline assignment: CDR1 SGHTA and CDR2 FQGNSA. The CDR3 loop reads CASSLHGGNTGELFF. The CDR3 bases are TGTGCCAGCAGCTTACACGGGGGGAACACCGGGGAGCTGTTTTTT.

CDR3 sequence reads: CASSLFQSYEQYF. The CDR3 DNA reads as TGTGCCAGCAGCTTATTCCAATCCTACGAGCAGTACTTC. This chain joins TRBV7-8 and TRBJ2-7; D ambiguous. CDR3 length equals 13 residues. Looked up from germline, CDR1 is SGHVS and CDR2 is FQNEAQ. The V gene lost 2 bases and the J gene lost 1 base, with 6 bases spanning the gap.

The rearrangement uses TRBV6-4 and TRBJ2-7; D is perhaps TRBD1 or TRBD2 (7 bases each). Trimming stripped 7 bases from V and 0 bases from J, with 25 bases between. Per germline, CDR1 MRHNA and CDR2 SNTAGT. CDR3 size: 18 residues. DNA of the CDR3: TGTGCCAGCAACCCTTGGGAGGGGGCAGGAAGAAGCTCCTACGAGCAGTACTTC. Amino acid sequence: CASNPWEGAGRSSYEQYF.

V gene TRBV9 combines with J gene TRBJ2-7, with 8 bases matching TRBD1. This CDR3 is 14 amino acids long. In germline, CDR1 is SGDLS, CDR2 YYNGEE. V lost 2 bases to trimming and J lost 3 bases; unmatched junction nucleotides: 4. The CDR3 DNA follows: TGTGCCAGCAGCGTGGGACAGGAGGACTACGAGCAGTACTTC. Its protein product is CASSVGQEDYEQYF.